These 17 T cell receptor beta chains came from one sample sequenced in a study of CD8 T cells in ankylosing spondylitis. Each CDR3 protein is one row after TCRdb ran MiXCR on the 5' RACE reads. The table includes roughly 130,000 distinct CDR3 sequences, roughly a tenth detected once. Sequenced input: blood, either unsorted or a sorted T cell fraction (not recorded which). The receptors shown here come from a male donor with ankylosing spondylitis or in good health (not recorded which).

This clonotype was observed many times. The chain employs TRBV20-1 and TRBJ2-7; possibly TRBD1 for D (6 bases). The CDR3 contains 15 residues. Trimming took 5 bases from V and 3 from J, leaving 20 bases between them. Germline V lookup: CDR1 DFQATT, CDR2 SNEGSKA (reference sequence). CDR3 nucleotides: TGCAGTGCTGGATCGAGCCACAGGGTTCACTACGAGCAGTACTTC. It specifies CSAGSSHRVHYEQYF.

This clonotype was found a few times. The CDR3, as DNA: TGTGCCAGCAGTGAAGAGGGGGATCCCTCCTACGAGCAGTACTTC. Amino acids: CASSEEGDPSYEQYF. The rearrangement uses TRBV6-1 and TRBJ2-7, with TRBD1 as a possible D gene (6 bases). Looked up from germline, CDR1 is MNHNS and CDR2 is SASEGT. V was pared by 1 base and J by 0 bases, with 10 bases between. CDR3 length equals 15 residues.

This clonotype was seen many times. The chain links TRBV18 to TRBJ2-5; D gene unclear. Germline V gene lookup returns CDR1 KGHSH and CDR2 LQKENI. V lost 1 base and J 2 bases, leaving 2 bases between the germline ends. The CDR3 is made up of 12 amino acids. The chain's CDR3 is CASSPQQETQYF. CDR3 DNA: TGTGCCAGCTCACCACAACAAGAGACCCAGTACTTC.

This clonotype was recorded at least ten times. J is TRBJ2-1 and V is TRBV28; the D gene could be TRBD1 or TRBD2 (6 bases each). This CDR3 region has 12 residues. V was cut by 10 bases and J by 9 bases, with 16 bases left in between. The germline CDR1 and CDR2 sequences are MDHEN and SYDVKM. Here the CDR3 reads CATGGWVSEQFF. CDR3 DNA: TGTGCCACCGGGGGCTGGGTCAGTGAGCAGTTCTTC. Full variable domain (outside the CDR3, taken from reference TRBV28 and TRBJ2-1): DVKVTQSSRYLVKRTGEKVFLECVQDMDHENMFWYRQDPGLGLRLIYFSYDVKMKEKGDIPEGYSVSREKKERFSLILESASTNQTSMYLCATGGWVSEQFFGPGTRLTVL.

This clonotype is medium-sized by share. V and J are TRBV20-1 and TRBJ2-7; TRBD2 matches 9 bases. V lost 1 base and J lost 7; bases outside the gene matches: 8. This CDR3 is built from 14 residues. Per germline, CDR1 DFQATT and CDR2 SNEGSKA (reference sequence). The DNA of the CDR3 is TGCAGTGCTAGAGCGTTTAGCGGGAGAGGGGAGCAGTACTTC. Residues: CSARAFSGRGEQYF.

This clonotype was recorded at least ten times. The chain couples TRBV7-6 to TRBJ2-5; 10 nucleotides agree with TRBD2. There are 15 residues in the CDR3. CDR1 and CDR2 from the germline V gene are SGHVS and FNYEAQ. With V trimmed by 1 base and J by 11 bases, 10 bases remained unmatched. CDR3 DNA sequence: TGTGCCAGCAGCTTAGGGTTAGCGGGAGGCCTCGTTCAGTACTTC. It specifies CASSLGLAGGLVQYF.

With respect to this clonotype: This clone may be a read error of a much larger clone one base away. The chain is built from TRBV28 and TRBJ2-6, with TRBD2 as a possible D gene (6 bases). The germline CDR1 and CDR2 sequences are MDHEN and SYDVKM. The CDR3 is 17 residues long. The chain's CDR3 is CASSLRGLISGANGLTF. CDR3 in DNA: TGTGCCAGCAGTTTACGGGGACTTATCTCTGGGGCCAACGGCCTGACTTTC.

This clonotype was detected ten times or more. The chain employs TRBV5-1 and TRBJ2-7; D is undetermined. V lost 0 bases, J lost 2 bases, and 9 bases lay in between. This CDR3 contains 14 residues. From germline, CDR1 is SGHRS and CDR2 YFSETQ. CDR3 in amino acids: CASSLGVGAYEQYF. CDR3 in DNA: TGCGCCAGCAGCTTGGGGGTTGGGGCCTACGAGCAGTACTTC.

This clonotype showed up many times. The gene calls are TRBV5-1 and TRBJ2-2; unclear D gene. The germline gives CDR1 SGHRS, CDR2 YFSETQ. The CDR3 sequence is 15 residues long. The V end was cut by 4 bases, the J end by 2 bases, with 12 bases between. This CDR3 reads CASSLWTDNTGELFF. CDR3 coding DNA: TGCGCCAGCAGCCTATGGACGGATAACACCGGGGAGCTGTTTTTT. Full variable domain (missing parts from reference TRBV5-1 and TRBJ2-2): KAGVTQTPRYLIKTRGQQVTLSCSPISGHRSVSWYQQTPGQGLQFLFEYFSETQRNKGNFPGRFSGRQFSNSRSEMNVSTLELGDSALYLCASSLWTDNTGELFFGEGSRLTVL.

This chain joins TRBV18 and TRBJ2-2; 9 bases align to TRBD2. This CDR3 region has 16 residues. Germline-derived CDR1 and CDR2 are KGHSH and LQKENI. J was trimmed by 6 bases and V by 2 bases; bases with no gene match: 7. The CDR3 spells CASSPSLAGIAGELFF. CDR3 in DNA: TGTGCCAGCTCACCATCTCTAGCGGGAATCGCCGGGGAGCTGTTTTTT.

This clonotype came up many times. This chain joins TRBV30 and TRBJ2-2; tentatively, D is TRBD1 (6 bases). This CDR3 is built from 17 residues. V was clipped by 4 bases and J by 6 bases, with 24 bases between them. CDR1 is GTSNPN, CDR2 SVGIG, per germline (reference sequence). The CDR3 protein is CAWTTLNRDTPAGELFF. CDR3 coding DNA: TGTGCCTGGACTACCCTTAACCGGGACACTCCCGCCGGGGAGCTGTTTTTT.

This clonotype was seen at least ten times. V and J are TRBV27 and TRBJ1-2, with 11 bases matching TRBD1. Unmatched junction bases numbered 2, after V lost 1 base and J lost 7 bases. Germline V gene sequence: CDR1 MNHEY, CDR2 SMNVEV (reference sequence). The CDR3 loop spans 14 amino acids. DNA for the CDR3: TGTGCCAGCAGTTTATGGGACAGGGGGTCTGGCTACACCTTC. It is translated as CASSLWDRGSGYTF.

This clonotype was picked up many times. The CDR3 DNA reads TGTGCCAGCATCAGCCCGGGAGTACTCTACAATGAGCAGTTCTTC. Its translation is CASISPGVLYNEQFF. J is TRBJ2-1 and V is TRBV28; possible D gene TRBD2, 6 bases. With 7 bases removed from V and 3 bases from J, the gap between germline ends came to 16 bases. Germline lookup yields CDR1 MDHEN and CDR2 SYDVKM. The CDR3 length is 15 residues.

This clonotype was observed a handful of times. Written as DNA, the CDR3 is TGCAGTGCTAGACGAGAAGGGGGATCGCGGCCCCAGCATTTT. This sequence encodes CSARREGGSRPQHF. This chain uses TRBV20-1 with TRBJ1-5; maybe TRBD1 (6 bases). Germline-derived CDR1 and CDR2 are DFQATT and SNEGSKA (reference sequence). Trimming removed 2 bases from V and 9 bases from J, with 17 bases in between. The CDR3 totals 14 residues.

This clonotype was observed many times. The V call is TRBV29-1, the J call TRBJ2-7, with a weak D call TRBD1 (6 bases). Germline V gene lookup returns CDR1 SQVTM and CDR2 ANQGSEA. CDR3 length: 12 residues. Trimming took off 4 bases at V and 3 bases at J, with 10 bases between the two ends. As DNA, the CDR3 is TGCAGCGTTGGGACAGAAGACTACGAGCAGTACTTC. It encodes CSVGTEDYEQYF.

On this clonotype: A clone one base away is much larger, so this may be a read error. The gene calls are TRBV5-5 and TRBJ2-7; TRBD2 matches at 9 bases. This CDR3 comprises 15 residues. Germline V gene sequence: CDR1 SGHKS, CDR2 YYEKEE (reference sequence). The V and J ends lost 3 bases and 9 bases, in that order; junction bases with no gene match: 13. The CDR3 spells CASSSDGLASDGQYF. Written as DNA, the CDR3 is TGTGCCAGCAGCTCGGATGGACTAGCGAGCGACGGGCAGTACTTC.

At least ten counts were recorded for this clonotype. The rearrangement uses TRBV30 and TRBJ2-1; the D gene is possibly TRBD2 (5 bases). In germline, CDR1 is GTSNPN, CDR2 SVGIG (reference sequence). V dropped 4 bases and J dropped 15 bases, with 13 bases sitting between them. The CDR3 covers 10 residues. CDR3 sequence reads: CAWKTIVTFF. CDR3 DNA sequence: TGTGCCTGGAAGACTATAGTAACGTTCTTC. The variable domain in full, completed from reference TRBV30 and TRBJ2-1, reads SQTIHQWPATLVQPVGSPLSLECTVEGTSNPNLYWYRQAAGRGLQLLFYSVGIGQISSEVPQNLSASRPQDRQFILSSKKLLLSDSGFYLCAWKTIVTFFGPGTRLTVL.